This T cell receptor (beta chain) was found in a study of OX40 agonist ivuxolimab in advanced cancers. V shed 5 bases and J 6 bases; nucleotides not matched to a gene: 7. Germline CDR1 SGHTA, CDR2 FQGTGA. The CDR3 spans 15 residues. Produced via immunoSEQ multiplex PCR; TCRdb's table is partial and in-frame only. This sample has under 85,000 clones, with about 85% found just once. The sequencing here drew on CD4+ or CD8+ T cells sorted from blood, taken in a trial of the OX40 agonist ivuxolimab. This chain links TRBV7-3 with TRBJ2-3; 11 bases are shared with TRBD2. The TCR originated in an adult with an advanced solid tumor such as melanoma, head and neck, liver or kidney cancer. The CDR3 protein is CASSKLAGVPDTQYF. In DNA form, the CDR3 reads TGTGCCAGCAGCAAACTAGCGGGAGTTCCGGATACGCAGTATTTT.